A single sample is the source of the 10 T cell receptor beta chains below, sequenced in a study of monozygotic twins with inflammatory bowel disease. With the 5' RACE reads reprocessed, TCRdb shows one record per CDR3 protein and no DNA. This listing includes about 93,000 distinct CDR3 sequences. The sample was blood. These receptors were taken from a human donor with ulcerative colitis or Crohn's disease, or a healthy co-twin of an affected twin (not recorded which).

The gene calls are TRBV5-6 and TRBJ2-2; TCRdb selects TRBD2, and the lack of DNA leaves this call unchecked. The CDR3 covers 15 residues. CDR1 SGHDT and CDR2 YYEEEE come from the germline V gene. This CDR3 is CASSRAGHLPGELFF.

The chain recombines TRBV20-1 with TRBJ1-5; checking the TCRdb D call of TRBD1 is not possible without DNA. This CDR3 contains 12 residues. Germline loops: CDR1 DFQATT, CDR2 SNEGSKA (reference sequence). CDR3 loop: CSGTGSNQPQHF.

The chain employs TRBV29-1 and TRBJ2-1; TCRdb lists TRBD1, though no DNA is available to test this call. CDR1 is SQVTM, CDR2 ANQGSEA, per germline. There are 16 residues in the CDR3. The CDR3 sequence is CSVGGTGFGHIDEQFF.

The chain has TRBV6-1 and TRBJ2-3; absent DNA, TCRdb's TRBD1 call cannot be checked. The CDR3 loop spans 16 amino acids. The V gene's germline CDR1 is MNHNS and CDR2 SASEGT. CDR3 loop: CASSPAGTGQADTQYF.

The CDR3 loop is CASSSGQRETQYF. The V and J genes are TRBV18 and TRBJ2-5; TCRdb selects TRBD1, and the lack of DNA leaves this call unchecked. The CDR3 is 13 residues long. CDR1 is KGHSH and CDR2 is LQKENI in the germline V gene.

The chain combines TRBV4-2 with TRBJ1-2; the TRBD1 assignment by TCRdb is unverifiable without DNA. CDR1 LGHNA and CDR2 YNFKEQ come from the germline V gene. There are 13 residues in the CDR3. CDR3: CASSQGTGYGYTF.

V usage is TRBV7-9 and J usage is TRBJ2-1; TCRdb's D call of TRBD2 is untestable without DNA. Germline CDR1 and CDR2: SEHNR and FQNEAQ (reference sequence). The CDR3 spans 17 residues. The CDR3 is CASSPASTGKVYNEQFF. Supplemented by reference TRBV7-9 and TRBJ2-1, the full variable domain reads DTGVSQNPRHKITKRGQNVTFRCDPISEHNRLYWYRQTLGQGPEFLTYFQNEAQLEKSRLLSDRFSAERPKGSFSTLEIQRTEQGDSAMYLCASSPASTGKVYNEQFFGPGTRLTVL.

CDR3 sequence reads: CASSKVGYTSYEQYF. This sequence joins TRBV21-1 and TRBJ2-7. TRBV21-1 is assigned pseudogene status. The CDR3 is 15 residues long.

The rearrangement uses TRBV5-4 and TRBJ2-3. This CDR3 is built from 13 residues. CDR1 is SGHNT, CDR2 YYREEE, per germline (reference sequence). The CDR3 is CASSFEPTDTQYF.

The CDR3 here is CSASGAGPLLLGEQYF. This chain connects TRBV20-1 to TRBJ2-7; TCRdb's assignment of TRBD2 cannot be checked, as there is no DNA. In germline, CDR1 is DFQATT, CDR2 SNEGSKA (reference sequence). The CDR3 sequence is 16 residues long.